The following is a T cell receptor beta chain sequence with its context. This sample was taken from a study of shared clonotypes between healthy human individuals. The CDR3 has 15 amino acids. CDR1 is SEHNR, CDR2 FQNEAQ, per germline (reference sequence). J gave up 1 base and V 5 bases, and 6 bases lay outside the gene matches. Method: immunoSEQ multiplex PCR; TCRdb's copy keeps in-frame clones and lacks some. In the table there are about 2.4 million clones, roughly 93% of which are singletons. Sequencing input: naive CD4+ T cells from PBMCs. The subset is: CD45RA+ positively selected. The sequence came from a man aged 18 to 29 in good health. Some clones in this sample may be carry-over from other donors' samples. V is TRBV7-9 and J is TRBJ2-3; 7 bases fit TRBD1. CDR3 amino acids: CASSTRQGGTDTQYF. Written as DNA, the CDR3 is TGTGCCAGCAGCACGAGACAGGGAGGCACAGATACGCAGTATTTT.